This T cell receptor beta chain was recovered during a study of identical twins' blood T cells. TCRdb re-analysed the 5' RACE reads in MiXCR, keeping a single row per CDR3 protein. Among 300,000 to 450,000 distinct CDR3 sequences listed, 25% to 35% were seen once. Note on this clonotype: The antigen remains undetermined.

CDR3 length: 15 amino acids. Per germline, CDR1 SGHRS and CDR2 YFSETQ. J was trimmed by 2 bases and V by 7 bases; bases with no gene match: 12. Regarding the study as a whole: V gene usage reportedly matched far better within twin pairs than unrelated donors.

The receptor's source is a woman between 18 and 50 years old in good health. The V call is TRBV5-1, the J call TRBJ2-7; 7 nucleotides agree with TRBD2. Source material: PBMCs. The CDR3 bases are TGCGCCAGCTCATGGATAAGTACTAGCGCCTACGAGCAGTACTTC. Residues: CASSWISTSAYEQYF.